This T cell receptor (beta chain) comes out of a study of cytomegalovirus exposure and HLA in healthy donors. Study-wide context: An earlier analysis identified fewer than 130 million unique TCR beta sequences in approximately 190 million T cells.

Researchers ran the PCR with 60 Vbeta and 13 Jbeta primers. In the source study's methods: Later work found tens of millions of unique TCR beta chains, with 9.5 million to 14 million shared. Profiling relied on immunoSEQ multiplex PCR, and the TCRdb table lists in-frame clones only, not all of them. V, J and clone size are taken as reported in that table, and D and trimming were inferred from the DNA itself. Of 150,000 to 200,000 clones listed, approximately 72% are singletons. This CDR3 has 12 amino acids. Trimming took 5 bases from V and 13 from J; bases not matched to a gene: 8. Germline CDR1 is MGHRA and CDR2 is YSYEKL.

Sequencing was performed on PBMCs. The rearrangement joins TRBV4-1 to TRBJ2-5; 9 positions agree with TRBD2. The clonotype comes from a female donor in good health and CMV-seronegative. Here the CDR3 reads CASSGNGLARYF. The CDR3 coding sequence is TGCGCCAGCAGCGGAAATGGACTAGCGAGGTACTTC.